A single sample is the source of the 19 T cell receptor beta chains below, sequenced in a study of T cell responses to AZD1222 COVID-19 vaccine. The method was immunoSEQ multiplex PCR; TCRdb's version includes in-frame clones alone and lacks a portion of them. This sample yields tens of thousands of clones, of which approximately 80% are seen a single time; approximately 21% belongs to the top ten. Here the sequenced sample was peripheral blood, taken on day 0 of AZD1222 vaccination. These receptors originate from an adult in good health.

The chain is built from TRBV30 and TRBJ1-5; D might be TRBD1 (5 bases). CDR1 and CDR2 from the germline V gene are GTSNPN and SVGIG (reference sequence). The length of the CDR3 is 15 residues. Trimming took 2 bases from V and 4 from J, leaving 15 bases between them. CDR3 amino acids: CAWSFGGGDNQPQHF. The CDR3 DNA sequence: TGTGCCTGGAGTTTTGGAGGAGGGGATAATCAGCCCCAGCATTTT. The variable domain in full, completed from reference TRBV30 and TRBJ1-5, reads SQTIHQWPATLVQPVGSPLSLECTVEGTSNPNLYWYRQAAGRGLQLLFYSVGIGQISSEVPQNLSASRPQDRQFILSSKKLLLSDSGFYLCAWSFGGGDNQPQHFGDGTRLSIL.

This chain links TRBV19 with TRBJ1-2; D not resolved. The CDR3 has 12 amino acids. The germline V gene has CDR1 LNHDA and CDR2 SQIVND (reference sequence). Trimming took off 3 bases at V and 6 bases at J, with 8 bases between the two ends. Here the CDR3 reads CASSILQDGYTF. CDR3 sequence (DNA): TGTGCCAGTAGTATTCTTCAGGATGGCTACACCTTC.

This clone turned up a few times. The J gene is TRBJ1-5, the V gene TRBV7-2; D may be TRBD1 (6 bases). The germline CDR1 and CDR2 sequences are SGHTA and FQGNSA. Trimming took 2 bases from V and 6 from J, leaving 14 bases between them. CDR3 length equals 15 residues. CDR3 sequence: CASSLKQGTGQPQHF. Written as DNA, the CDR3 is TGTGCCAGCAGCTTAAAACAGGGCACAGGTCAGCCCCAGCATTTT.

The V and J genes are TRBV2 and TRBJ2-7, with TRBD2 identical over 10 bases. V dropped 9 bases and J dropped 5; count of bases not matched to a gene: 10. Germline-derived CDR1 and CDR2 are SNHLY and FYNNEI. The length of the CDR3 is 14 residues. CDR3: CASRFSGRKDEQYF. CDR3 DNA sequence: TGTGCCAGTAGGTTTAGCGGGAGGAAGGACGAGCAGTACTTC.

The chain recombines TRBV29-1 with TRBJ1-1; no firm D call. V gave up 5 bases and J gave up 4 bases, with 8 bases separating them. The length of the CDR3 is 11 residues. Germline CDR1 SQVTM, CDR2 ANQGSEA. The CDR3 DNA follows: TGCAGCGTTCTGCAGATCACTGAAGCTTTCTTT. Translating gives CSVLQITEAFF. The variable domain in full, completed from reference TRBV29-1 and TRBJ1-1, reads SAVISQKPSRDICQRGTSLTIQCQVDSQVTMMFWYRQQPGQSLTLIATANQGSEATYESGFVIDKFPISRPNLTFSTLTVSNMSPEDSSIYLCSVLQITEAFFGQGTRLTVV.

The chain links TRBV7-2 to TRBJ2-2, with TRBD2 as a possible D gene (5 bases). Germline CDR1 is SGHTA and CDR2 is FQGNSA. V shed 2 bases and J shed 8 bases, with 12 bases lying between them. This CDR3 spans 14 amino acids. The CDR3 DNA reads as TGTGCCAGCAGCTTACTGGCCCGGAGGGGGGAGCTGTTTTTT. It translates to CASSLLARRGELFF. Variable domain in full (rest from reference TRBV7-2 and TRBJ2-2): GAGVSQSPSNKVTEKGKDVELRCDPISGHTALYWYRQSLGQGLEFLIYFQGNSAPDKSGLPSDRFSAERTGGSVSTLTIQRTQQEDSAVYLCASSLLARRGELFFGEGSRLTVL.

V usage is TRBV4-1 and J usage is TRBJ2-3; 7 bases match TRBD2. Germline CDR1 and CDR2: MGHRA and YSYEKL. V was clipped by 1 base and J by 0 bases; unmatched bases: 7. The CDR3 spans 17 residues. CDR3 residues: CASSQVALAVSTDTQYF. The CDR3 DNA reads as TGCGCCAGCAGCCAAGTGGCCCTAGCGGTTAGCACAGATACGCAGTATTTT.

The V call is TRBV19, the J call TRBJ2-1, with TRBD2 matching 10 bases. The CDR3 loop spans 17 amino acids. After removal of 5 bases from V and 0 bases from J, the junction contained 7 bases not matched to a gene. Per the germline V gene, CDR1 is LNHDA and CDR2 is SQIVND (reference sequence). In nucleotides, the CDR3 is TGTGCCAGTAGTGGTCTGGGACTAGCGTCCTCCTACAATGAGCAGTTCTTC. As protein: CASSGLGLASSYNEQFF. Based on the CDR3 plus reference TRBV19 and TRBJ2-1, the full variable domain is DGGITQSPKYLFRKEGQNVTLSCEQNLNHDAMYWYRQDPGQGLRLIYYSQIVNDFQKGDIAEGYSVSREKKESFPLTVTSAQKNPTAFYLCASSGLGLASSYNEQFFGPGTRLTVL.

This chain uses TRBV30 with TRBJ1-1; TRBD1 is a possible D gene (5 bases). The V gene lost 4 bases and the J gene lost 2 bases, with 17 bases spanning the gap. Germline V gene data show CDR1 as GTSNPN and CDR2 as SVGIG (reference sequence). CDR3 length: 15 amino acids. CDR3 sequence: CAWKRSGNTNTEAFF. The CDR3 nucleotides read TGTGCCTGGAAGAGGTCAGGGAATACCAACACTGAAGCTTTCTTT.

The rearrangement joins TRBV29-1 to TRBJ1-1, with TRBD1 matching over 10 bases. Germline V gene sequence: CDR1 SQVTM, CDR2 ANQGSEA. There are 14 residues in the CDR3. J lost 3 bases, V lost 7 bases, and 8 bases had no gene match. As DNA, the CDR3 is TGCAGCGCAACGACAGGGGGCGCGGACACTGAAGCTTTCTTT. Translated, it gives CSATTGGADTEAFF.

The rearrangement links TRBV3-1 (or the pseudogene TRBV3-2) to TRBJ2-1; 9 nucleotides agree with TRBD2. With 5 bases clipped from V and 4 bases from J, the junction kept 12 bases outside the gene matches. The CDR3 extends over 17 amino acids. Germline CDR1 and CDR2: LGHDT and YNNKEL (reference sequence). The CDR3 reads CASSDGGRLADYNEQFF. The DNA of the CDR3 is TGTGCCAGCAGCGACGGAGGGAGACTAGCGGATTACAATGAGCAGTTCTTC.

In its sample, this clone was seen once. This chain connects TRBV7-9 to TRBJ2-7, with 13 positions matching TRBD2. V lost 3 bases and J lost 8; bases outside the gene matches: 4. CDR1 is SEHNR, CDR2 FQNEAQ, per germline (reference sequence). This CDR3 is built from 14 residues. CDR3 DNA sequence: TGTGCCAGCAGCTTCGGGACTAGCGGGATGCAGCAGTACTTC. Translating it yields CASSFGTSGMQQYF.

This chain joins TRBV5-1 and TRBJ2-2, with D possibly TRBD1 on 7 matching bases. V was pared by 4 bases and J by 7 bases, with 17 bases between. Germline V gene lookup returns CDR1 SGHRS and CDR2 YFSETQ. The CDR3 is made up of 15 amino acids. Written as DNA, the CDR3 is TGCGCCAGCAGCCGGGCGGAGGGGGCAGGCGGGGAGCTGTTTTTT. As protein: CASSRAEGAGGELFF.

The CDR3 coding sequence is TGTGCCAGCAGCTCTAGGCCCGGGGTTGGCACAGATACGCAGTATTTT. This gives the protein CASSSRPGVGTDTQYF. V gene TRBV11-2 combines with J gene TRBJ2-3; maybe TRBD2 (5 bases). V was clipped by 4 bases and J by 1 base, with 15 bases between them. Germline V gene sequence: CDR1 SGHAT, CDR2 FQNNGV. CDR3 size: 16 residues. Full variable domain (missing parts from reference TRBV11-2 and TRBJ2-3): EAGVAQSPRYKIIEKRQSVAFWCNPISGHATLYWYQQILGQGPKLLIQFQNNGVVDDSQLPKDRFSAERLKGVDSTLKIQPAKLEDSAVYLCASSSRPGVGTDTQYFGPGTRLTVL.

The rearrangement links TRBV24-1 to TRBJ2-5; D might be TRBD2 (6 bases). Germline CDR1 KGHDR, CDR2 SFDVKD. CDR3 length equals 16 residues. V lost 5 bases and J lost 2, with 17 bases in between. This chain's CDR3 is CATSAAPGTDQETQYF. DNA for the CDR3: TGTGCCACCAGTGCTGCTCCCGGGACTGATCAAGAGACCCAGTACTTC.

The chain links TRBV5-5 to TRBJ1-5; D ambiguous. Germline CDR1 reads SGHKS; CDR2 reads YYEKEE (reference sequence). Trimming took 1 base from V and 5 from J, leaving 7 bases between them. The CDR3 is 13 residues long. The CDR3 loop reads CASSLRGDQPQHF. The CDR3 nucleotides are TGTGCCAGCAGCTTGCGGGGAGATCAGCCCCAGCATTTT.

CDR3: CAVRQGETANYGYTF. Here the CDR3 DNA reads TGTGCCGTAAGACAGGGGGAGACAGCTAACTATGGCTACACCTTC. The V gene is TRBV10-3, the J gene TRBJ1-2; 9 nucleotides line up with TRBD1. V dropped 11 bases and J dropped 0; count of bases not matched to a gene: 10. The CDR3 runs 15 residues. Germline assignment: CDR1 ENHRY and CDR2 SYGVKD.

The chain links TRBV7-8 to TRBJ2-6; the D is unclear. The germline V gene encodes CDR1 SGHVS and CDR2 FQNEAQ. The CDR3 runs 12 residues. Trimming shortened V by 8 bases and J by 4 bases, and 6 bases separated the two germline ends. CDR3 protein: CASGGGANVLTF. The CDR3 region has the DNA TGTGCCAGCGGTGGGGGGGCCAACGTCCTGACTTTC.

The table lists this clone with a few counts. The CDR3 is CASSTSQGTTGGYTF. CDR3 sequence (DNA): TGTGCCAGCAGCACCTCACAGGGGACTACCGGGGGCTACACCTTC. This rearrangement joins TRBV7-2 to TRBJ1-2; 7 bases align to TRBD1. Germline values: CDR1 SGHTA, CDR2 FQGNSA. The V gene end was trimmed by 5 bases and the J gene end by 8 bases; junction bases not matched to a gene: 14. The CDR3 sequence is 15 residues long.